Sequencing of this T cell receptor beta chain was carried out in a study of blood T cell repertoires in COVID-19. Study information: The study drew acute and convalescent COVID-19 samples from the United States, Italy and Spain. T cells, B-cell-depleted T cells, or PBMCs provided the cDNA or gDNA that served as material.

Deletions cut 0 bases from V and 1 base from J, with 6 bases between. Germline values: CDR1 PRHDT, CDR2 FYEKMQ (reference sequence). The CDR3 is 14 residues long. As originally analysed: Quantification of nucleated cells was approximated via reference gene primer amplification. Sequencing used immunoSEQ multiplex PCR; TCRdb keeps in-frame clones, though not all of them. V and J calls and clone size are those listed in that table; D and trimming were worked out from the DNA. The sample lists more than 200,000 clones, about four fifths occurring once. This clone was recorded once. J is TRBJ1-2 and V is TRBV13; no definite D call. This TCR derives from a man in his fifties with active or convalescent COVID-19. The specimen was peripheral blood. The CDR3 reads CASSLGGLNYGYTF. The CDR3 DNA reads as TGTGCCAGCAGCTTAGGGGGCCTTAACTATGGCTACACCTTC.